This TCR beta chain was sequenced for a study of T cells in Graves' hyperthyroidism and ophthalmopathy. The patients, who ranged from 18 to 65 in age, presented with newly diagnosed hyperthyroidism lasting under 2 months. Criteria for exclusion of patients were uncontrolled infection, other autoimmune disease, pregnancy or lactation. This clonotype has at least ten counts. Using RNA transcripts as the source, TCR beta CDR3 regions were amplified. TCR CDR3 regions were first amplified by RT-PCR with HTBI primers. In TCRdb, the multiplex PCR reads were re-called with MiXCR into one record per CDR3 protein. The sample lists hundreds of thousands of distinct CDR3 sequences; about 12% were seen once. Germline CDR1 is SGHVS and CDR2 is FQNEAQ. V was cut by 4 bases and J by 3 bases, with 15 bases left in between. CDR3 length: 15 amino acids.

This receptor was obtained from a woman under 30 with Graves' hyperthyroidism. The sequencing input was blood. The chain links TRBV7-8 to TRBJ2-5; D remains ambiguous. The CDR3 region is CASSSDTGWEETQYF. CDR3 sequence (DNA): TGTGCCAGCAGCTCCGACACGGGTTGGGAAGAGACCCAGTACTTC.